Sequencing of this T cell receptor beta chain was carried out in a study of a mutant IDH1 vaccine in newly diagnosed glioma. Across the whole study: Vaccination started 4-6 weeks after radiotherapy alone, or with temozolomide cycles.

This table comes from immunoSEQ multiplex PCR, and its TCRdb copy is limited to in-frame clones, with some not included. The table includes 60,000 to 75,000 clones, around 87% detected once. A note on this clone: Its antigen is not known.

The CDR3 runs to 15 residues. CDR1 is SEHNR and CDR2 is FQNEAQ in the germline V gene (reference sequence). J was trimmed by 4 bases and V by 5 bases; bases with no gene match: 8. Time point noted: week 35, safety follow-up. With topical imiquimod, each dose of the vaccine consisted of 300 ug of mutant IDH1 20-mer peptide. The sequence was collected from a man aged 25-45 years with glioma. This sample comprised PBMCs, obtained from a glioma patient whose treatment included an IDH1 peptide vaccine. The chain couples TRBV7-9 to TRBJ1-5, with 7 bases fitting TRBD1. The CDR3 DNA is TGTGCCAGCAGCAAGACAGGGAATGGTAATCAGCCCCAGCATTTT. It specifies CASSKTGNGNQPQHF.